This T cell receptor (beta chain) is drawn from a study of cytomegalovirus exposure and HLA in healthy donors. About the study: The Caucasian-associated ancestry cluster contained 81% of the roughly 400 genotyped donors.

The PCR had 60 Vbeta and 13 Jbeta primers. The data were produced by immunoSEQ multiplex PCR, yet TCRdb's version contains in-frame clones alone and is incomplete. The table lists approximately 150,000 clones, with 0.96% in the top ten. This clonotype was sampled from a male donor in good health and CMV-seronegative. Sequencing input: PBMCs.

The CDR3 region has the DNA TGTGCCAGCAGTGGCGGGGGCGGGAGTCAGCCCCAGCATTTT. It is translated as CASSGGGGSQPQHF. This chain uses TRBV2 with TRBJ1-5, with D tentatively TRBD1 (6 bases). In germline, CDR1 is SNHLY, CDR2 FYNNEI. The ends were cut back, 4 bases at V and 6 bases at J, with 13 bases in the middle. The CDR3 totals 14 residues.